This T cell receptor beta chain is drawn from a study of identifying expanded T cells in peripheral blood (dated by TCRdb to about 2019). At the level of the whole study: Separate aliquots of the same genomic DNA pool were sequenced to produce technical replicates, and four replicates were compared in pairs. The study at large found these results: It was expected by the authors that biological variance in healthy repertoires might increase further over much longer intervals, such as months to years. About 1.2 differentially abundant clones were flagged by the binomial model between technical replicates, whereas about 15 and 18 were flagged over approximately two weeks and four weeks, respectively. Across all healthy-donor time intervals, the beta-binomial model significantly cut both the number of clones called differentially abundant and the false-positive rate. For all healthy donors, the variance in clone template counts between approximately 2-week samples rose significantly as total template count increased.

A remark on this clone: No cognate antigen has been identified for it. No quality values exist for individual bases; no much larger clone is one base distant.

During the collection period, no immune events, such as infections, were documented for the healthy donors. Healthy-donor blood repertoires served as a training cohort to calibrate time-dependent variance in a beta-binomial model of T-cell clone differential abundance. The training cohort was composed of roughly 10 healthy donors, 3 female and 7 male. On average the donors were approximately 42 years old, and their ages spanned about 29 to 64 years. Whole blood from each healthy donor was obtained from a commercial supplier and was collected at three time points two to three weeks apart. Genomic DNA was extracted from unsorted whole blood for immunosequencing. TCRbeta CDR3 regions were profiled by bias-controlled multiplex PCR amplification of genomic DNA with the immunoSEQ Assay. The source study handled its data this way. To quantify the absolute abundance of each unique TCRbeta CDR3 region, the sequences were collapsed and filtered. Two models were used to test differential abundance: a binomial model (Fisher-equivalent) and a beta-binomial model that adds time-dependent variance fitted from healthy donors. Clones with fewer than 5 combined templates were removed, and a clone was called differentially abundant if the clone's Benjamini-Hochberg FDR was below 0.01. Beta-binomial variance was modeled as a function of total template count across the two samples using the form v = (b*log(k)+a)^2. TCRdb re-hosts the immuneACCESS table, in-frame sequences only. Its copies lack some clones; in the studies checked, an unresolved V gene accounts for under half of them, and the cause for the rest is not known. The DNA gave D and trimming, while V, J and clone size come from that table. The table for this sample lists about 78,000 clones; 84% of them were counted only once. The ten largest clones capture about 20% of the sample.

The specimen was blood. The receptor was isolated from a person aged 18-70 years in good health.

The DNA sequence follows: TGTGCCACGGAGAATGAGCAAGCGGGAATCTCCTACAATGAGCAGTTCTTC. Translated, it reads CATENEQAGISYNEQFF. The rearranged chain carries TRBV15 and TRBJ2-1; TRBD2 aligns with 7 central bases. The CDR3 has 17 amino acids, counting the end cysteine and phenylalanine. CDR3 DNA is the only sequence kept; it has 51 bases, read in frame from the first base. The CDR1 and CDR2 encoded by the germline V gene (reference sequence) are LNHNV and YYDKDF. Germline trimming amounts to 9 bases on V and 0 bases on J, with 14 as the count of junction bases outside the gene matches.